This T cell receptor (beta chain) was documented in a study of HIV-infected patients and healthy controls. TCRdb independently ran MiXCR on the 5' RACE reads; one entry per CDR3 protein. The data contain 70,000 or so distinct CDR3 sequences, less than 20% of them singletons. This clonotype was detected a few times. V was clipped by 5 bases and J by 3 bases; unmatched bases: 12. The germline V gene encodes CDR1 SEHNR and CDR2 FQNEAQ (reference sequence). The CDR3 has 16 amino acids. The TCR was taken from a human donor in good health. This chain connects TRBV7-9 to TRBJ1-2; 7 nucleotides match TRBD1. The sample comprised CD4+ T cells from blood. CDR3 nucleotide sequence: TGTGCCAGCAGCGTTAGAACAAGACAGGGCCACTATGGCTACACCTTC. The encoded protein is CASSVRTRQGHYGYTF.